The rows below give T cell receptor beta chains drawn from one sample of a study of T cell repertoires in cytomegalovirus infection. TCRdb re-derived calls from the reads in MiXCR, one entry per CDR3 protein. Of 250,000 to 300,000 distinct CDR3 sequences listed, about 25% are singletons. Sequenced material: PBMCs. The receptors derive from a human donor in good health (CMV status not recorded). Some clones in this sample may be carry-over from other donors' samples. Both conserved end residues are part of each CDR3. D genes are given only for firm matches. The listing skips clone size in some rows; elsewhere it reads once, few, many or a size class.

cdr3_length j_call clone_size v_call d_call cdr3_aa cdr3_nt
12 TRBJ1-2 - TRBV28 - CASSLFPYGYTF TGTGCCAGCAGTTTATTCCCGTATGGCTACACCTTC
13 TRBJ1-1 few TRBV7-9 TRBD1 CASSGTGWPEAFF TGTGCCAGCAGTGGGACAGGGTGGCCTGAAGCTTTCTTT
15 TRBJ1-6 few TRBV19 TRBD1 CASSTAGTASSPLHF TGTGCCAGTAGTACGGCAGGGACAGCATCCTCACCCCTCCACTTT
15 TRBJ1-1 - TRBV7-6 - CASSPPGGGYTEAFF TGTGCCAGCAGCCCCCCCGGGGGCGGGTACACTGAAGCTTTCTTT
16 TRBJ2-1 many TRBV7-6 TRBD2 CASSPQTSSSYNEQFF TGTGCCAGCAGCCCGCAGACTAGCAGTTCCTACAATGAGCAGTTCTTC
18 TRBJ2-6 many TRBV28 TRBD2 CASSPWTSGDSGANVLTF TGTGCCAGCAGTCCTTGGACTAGCGGGGACTCTGGGGCCAACGTCCTGACTTTC
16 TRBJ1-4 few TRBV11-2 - CASSLGRSSTNEKLFF TGTGCCAGCAGCCTTGGACGGAGTTCAACTAATGAAAAACTGTTTTTT
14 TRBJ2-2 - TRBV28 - CASSRAVPTGELFF TGTGCCAGCAGTCGGGCGGTGCCCACCGGGGAGCTGTTTTTT
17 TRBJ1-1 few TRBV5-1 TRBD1 CASTHPGQGAMGTEAFF TGCGCCAGCACCCATCCGGGACAGGGGGCCATGGGAACTGAAGCTTTCTTT
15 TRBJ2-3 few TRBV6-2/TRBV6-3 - CASSYSKANTDTQYF TGTGCCAGCAGTTACTCGAAAGCTAACACAGATACGCAGTATTTT
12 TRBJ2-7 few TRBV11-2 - CASSLAPPVQYF TGTGCCAGCAGCTTAGCACCCCCCGTGCAGTACTTC
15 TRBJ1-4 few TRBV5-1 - CASSPTTVGREKLFF TGCGCCAGCAGTCCCACGACGGTCGGACGTGAAAAACTGTTTTTT
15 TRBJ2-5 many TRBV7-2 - CASSPGQAAQETQYF TGTGCCAGCAGCCCCGGCCAGGCAGCTCAAGAGACCCAGTACTTC
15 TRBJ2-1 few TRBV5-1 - CASSLFLRAGSEQFF TGCGCCAGCAGCTTGTTTCTGAGGGCGGGAAGCGAGCAGTTCTTC
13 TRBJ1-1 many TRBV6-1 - CAGGLEARSVAFF TGTGCCGGGGGTCTTGAGGCGCGGTCAGTAGCTTTCTTT
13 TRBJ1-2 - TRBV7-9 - CASERGQLEGYTF TGTGCCAGCGAAAGGGGCCAATTGGAGGGCTACACCTTC
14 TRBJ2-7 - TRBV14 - CASSQRTASYEQYF TGTGCCAGCAGCCAGCGGACAGCAAGCTACGAGCAGTACTTC
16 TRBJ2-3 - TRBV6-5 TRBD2 CASSTTPGGGTDTQYF TGTGCCAGCAGCACTACTCCGGGGGGAGGCACAGATACGCAGTATTTT
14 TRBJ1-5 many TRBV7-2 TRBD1 CASSSGQGSQPQHF TGTGCCAGCAGCTCAGGACAGGGGAGTCAGCCCCAGCATTTT
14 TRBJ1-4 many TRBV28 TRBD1 CASISGTGAEKLFF TGTGCCAGCATCTCCGGGACAGGGGCTGAAAAACTGTTTTTT
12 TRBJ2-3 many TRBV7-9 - CASSWDIDTQYF TGTGCCAGCAGCTGGGACATAGATACGCAGTATTTT
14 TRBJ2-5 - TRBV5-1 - CASSSRRGQETQYF TGCGCCAGCAGCTCAAGGAGGGGACAAGAGACCCAGTACTTC
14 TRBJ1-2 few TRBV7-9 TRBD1 CASSLGQGRIFDTF TGTGCCAGCAGCTTAGGACAGGGGCGAATTTTCGACACCTTC
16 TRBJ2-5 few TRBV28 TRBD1 CASSQYRRQGQETQYF TGTGCCAGCAGCCAATATCGTAGACAGGGGCAAGAGACCCAGTACTTC
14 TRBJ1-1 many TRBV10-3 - CATSYSYSGTEAFF TGTGCCACCTCTTATTCCTACTCGGGAACTGAAGCTTTCTTT
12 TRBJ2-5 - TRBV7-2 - CASSLKRETQYF TGTGCCAGCAGCTTAAAGCGGGAGACCCAGTACTTC
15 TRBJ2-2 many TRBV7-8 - CASSLNAGNTGELFF TGTGCCAGCAGCTTAAATGCAGGAAACACCGGGGAGCTGTTTTTT
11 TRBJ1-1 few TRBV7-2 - CASSFGTGSFF -
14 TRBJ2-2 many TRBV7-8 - CASSFIVLTGELFF TGTGCCAGCAGCTTCATCGTACTCACCGGGGAGCTGTTTTTT
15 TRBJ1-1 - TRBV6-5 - CASSYSMGLNTEAFF TGTGCCAGCAGTTACTCGATGGGATTGAACACTGAAGCTTTCTTT
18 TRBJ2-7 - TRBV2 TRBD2 CASRPARTSGFSGDEQYF TGTGCCAGCAGACCTGCTCGTACTAGCGGGTTCTCGGGGGACGAGCAGTACTTC
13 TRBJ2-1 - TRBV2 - CASSVGSYNEQFF TGTGCCAGCAGTGTTGGCTCCTACAATGAGCAGTTCTTC
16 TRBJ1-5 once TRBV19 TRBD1 CASSIFSGQGSQPQHF TGTGCCAGTAGTATATTCTCGGGACAGGGGAGCCAGCCCCAGCATTTT
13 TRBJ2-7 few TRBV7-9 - CASSAQTDYEQYF TGTGCCAGCAGCGCCCAGACGGACTACGAGCAGTACTTC
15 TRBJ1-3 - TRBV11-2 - CASSLTGGDGNTIYF TGTGCCAGCAGCTTAACGGGGGGAGATGGAAACACCATATATTTT
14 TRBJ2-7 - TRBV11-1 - CASSLERLNYEQYF TGTGCCAGCAGCTTAGAACGTCTCAACTACGAGCAGTACTTC
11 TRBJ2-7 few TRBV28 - CASSSRYWQYF TGTGCCAGCAGTTCACGGTACTGGCAGTACTTC
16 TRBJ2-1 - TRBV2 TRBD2 CASSDGLAGVWNEQFF TGTGCCAGCAGTGACGGACTAGCGGGAGTCTGGAATGAGCAGTTCTTC
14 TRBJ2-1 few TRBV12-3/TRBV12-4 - CASSLQSTYNEQFF TGTGCCAGCAGTTTACAGTCGACGTACAATGAGCAGTTCTTC
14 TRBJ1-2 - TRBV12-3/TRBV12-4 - CASSPRASPSSYIF TGTGCCAGCAGTCCGCGGGCCTCCCCTTCCAGCTACATCTTC
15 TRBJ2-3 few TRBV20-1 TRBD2 CSARPLAGGSDTQYF TGCAGTGCTAGACCTCTAGCGGGAGGGTCAGATACGCAGTATTTT
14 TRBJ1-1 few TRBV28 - CASSSPGLHTEAFF TGTGCCAGCAGTTCCCCGGGGCTCCACACTGAAGCTTTCTTT
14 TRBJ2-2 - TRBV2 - CASSYRVNTGELFF TGTGCCAGCAGTTACAGGGTGAACACCGGGGAGCTGTTTTTT
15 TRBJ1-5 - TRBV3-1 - CASSQGSGFNQPQHF TGTGCCAGCAGCCAAGGGAGTGGGTTCAATCAGCCCCAGCATTTT
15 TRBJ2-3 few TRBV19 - CASSIGQGSTDTQYF TGTGCCAGTAGTATCGGGCAGGGGAGCACAGATACGCAGTATTTT
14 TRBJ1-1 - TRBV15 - CATSRSGWGTEAFF TGTGCCACCAGCAGGTCAGGGTGGGGGACTGAAGCTTTCTTT
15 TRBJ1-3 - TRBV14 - CASSQVSQSGNTIYF TGTGCCAGCAGCCAAGTTTCGCAGTCTGGAAACACCATATATTTT
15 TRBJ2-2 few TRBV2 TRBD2 CASSGLAVNTGELFF TGTGCCAGCAGCGGTCTAGCGGTAAACACCGGGGAGCTGTTTTTT
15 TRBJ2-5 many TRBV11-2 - CASSLDGDSHETQYF TGTGCCAGCAGCTTAGACGGGGATTCGCATGAGACCCAGTACTTC
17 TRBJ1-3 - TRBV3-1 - CASSRMMGGSTGNTIYF TGTGCCAGCAGCCGGATGATGGGGGGATCGACTGGAAACACCATATATTTT
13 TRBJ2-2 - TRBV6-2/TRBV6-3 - CAGRRANTGELFF TGTGCGGGCCGGCGGGCGAACACCGGGGAGCTGTTTTTT
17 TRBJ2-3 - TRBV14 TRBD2 CASSQEGLAGVTDTQYF TGTGCCAGCAGCCAAGAGGGACTAGCGGGGGTCACAGATACGCAGTATTTT
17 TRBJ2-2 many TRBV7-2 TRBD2 CASSLDSGRALSGELFF TGTGCCAGCAGCTTAGATAGCGGGAGGGCCTTGAGCGGGGAGCTGTTTTTT